This T cell receptor beta chain was identified during a study of cytomegalovirus exposure and HLA in healthy donors. This PCR relied on a set of 60 Vbeta primers and 13 Jbeta primers. The table came from immunoSEQ multiplex PCR; TCRdb's copy has only in-frame clones and leaves some out. Here the sample spans some 69,000 clones, more than 60% being singletons. The ends were cut back, 3 bases at V and 3 bases at J, with 21 bases in the middle. The CDR3 totals 17 residues. CDR1 and CDR2 (germline): MNHNS, SASEGT. The sequencing sample was made of PBMCs. The TCR was taken from a male donor in good health and CMV-seropositive. The gene calls are TRBV6-1 and TRBJ2-7; D unclear. The CDR3 bases are TGTGCCAGCAGTGAGTCCCCCGTGAGCCTCTCGAGCTACGAGCAGTACTTC. Its translation is CASSESPVSLSSYEQYF.